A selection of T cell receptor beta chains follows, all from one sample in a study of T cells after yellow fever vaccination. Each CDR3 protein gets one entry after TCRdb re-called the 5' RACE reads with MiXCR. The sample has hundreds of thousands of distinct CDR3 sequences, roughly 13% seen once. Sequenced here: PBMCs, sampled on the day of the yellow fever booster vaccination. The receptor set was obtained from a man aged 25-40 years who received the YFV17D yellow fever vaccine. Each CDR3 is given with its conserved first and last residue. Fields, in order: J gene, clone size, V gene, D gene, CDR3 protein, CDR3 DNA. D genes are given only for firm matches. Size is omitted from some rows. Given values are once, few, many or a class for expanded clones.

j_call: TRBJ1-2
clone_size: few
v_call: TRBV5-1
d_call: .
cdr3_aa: CASSLEDRHPGGYTF
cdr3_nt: TGCGCCAGCAGCTTGGAGGACAGACACCCAGGGGGCTACACCTTC

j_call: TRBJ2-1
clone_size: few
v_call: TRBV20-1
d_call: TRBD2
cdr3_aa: CSSELAGGSYNEQFF
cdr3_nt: TGCAGTTCCGAGTTAGCGGGAGGCTCCTACAATGAGCAGTTCTTC

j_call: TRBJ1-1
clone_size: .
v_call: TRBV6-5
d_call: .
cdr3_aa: CASSYTTGRLDTEAFF
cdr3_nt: TGTGCCAGCAGTTACACAACAGGGCGTCTCGACACTGAAGCTTTCTTT

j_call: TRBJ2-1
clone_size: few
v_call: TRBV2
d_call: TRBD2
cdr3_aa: CASPYPGLAGGPYNEQFF
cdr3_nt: TGTGCCAGCCCTTACCCGGGACTAGCGGGAGGTCCCTACAATGAGCAGTTCTTC

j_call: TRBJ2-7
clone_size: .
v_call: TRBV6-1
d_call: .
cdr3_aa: CASNRAAYEQYF
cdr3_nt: TGTGCCAGCAATCGCGCCGCCTACGAGCAGTACTTC

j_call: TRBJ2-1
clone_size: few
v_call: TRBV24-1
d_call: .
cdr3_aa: CATSVGGPLDEQFF
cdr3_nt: TGTGCCACCAGTGTCGGGGGACCTCTCGATGAGCAGTTCTTC

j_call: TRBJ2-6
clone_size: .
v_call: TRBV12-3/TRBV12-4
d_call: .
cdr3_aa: CASSLKPPSGANVLTF
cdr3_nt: TGTGCCAGCAGTTTAAAACCCCCTTCTGGGGCCAACGTCCTGACTTTC

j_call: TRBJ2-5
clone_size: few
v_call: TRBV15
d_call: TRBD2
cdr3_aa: CATSRELAGELETQYF
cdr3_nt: TGTGCCACCAGCAGAGAACTAGCGGGAGAATTGGAGACCCAGTACTTC

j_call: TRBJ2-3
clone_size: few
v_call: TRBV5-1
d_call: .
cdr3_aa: CASSLEPTISTDTQYF
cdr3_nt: TGCGCCAGCAGCTTGGAACCCACCATAAGCACAGATACGCAGTATTTT

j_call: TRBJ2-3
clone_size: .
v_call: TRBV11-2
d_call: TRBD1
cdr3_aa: CASSLTTTGTQYF
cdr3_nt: TGTGCCAGCAGCCTGACCACGACAGGGACGCAGTATTTT

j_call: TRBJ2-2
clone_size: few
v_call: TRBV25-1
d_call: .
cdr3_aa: CASSESRTVTTGELFF
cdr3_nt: TGTGCCAGCAGTGAATCCAGGACGGTGACCACCGGGGAGCTGTTTTTT

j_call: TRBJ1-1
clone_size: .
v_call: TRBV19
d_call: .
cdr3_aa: CASRTTGSNTEAFF
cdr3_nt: TGTGCCAGTAGGACCACAGGGTCGAACACTGAAGCTTTCTTT

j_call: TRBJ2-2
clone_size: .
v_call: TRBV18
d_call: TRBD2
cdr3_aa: CASSSGLAGVANTGELFF
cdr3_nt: TGTGCCAGCTCATCGGGACTAGCGGGGGTCGCGAACACCGGGGAGCTGTTTTTT

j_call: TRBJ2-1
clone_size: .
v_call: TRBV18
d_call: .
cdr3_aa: CASSPRTENNEQFF
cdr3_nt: TGTGCCAGCTCACCAAGGACAGAAAACAATGAGCAGTTCTTC

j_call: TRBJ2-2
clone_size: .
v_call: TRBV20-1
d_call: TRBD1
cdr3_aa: CSASDLFYGTGPPERMNTGELFF
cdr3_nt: TGCAGTGCTAGTGACTTGTTTTATGGGACAGGGCCGCCCGAGCGGATGAACACCGGGGAGCTGTTTTTT

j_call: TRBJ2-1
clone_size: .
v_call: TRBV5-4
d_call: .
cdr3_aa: CASTPSRGSYNEQFF
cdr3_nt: TGTGCCAGCACTCCCTCCCGAGGCTCCTACAATGAGCAGTTCTTC

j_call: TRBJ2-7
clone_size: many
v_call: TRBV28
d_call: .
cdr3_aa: CASSSPGPYEQYF
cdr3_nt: TGTGCCAGCAGTTCCCCGGGACCCTACGAGCAGTACTTC

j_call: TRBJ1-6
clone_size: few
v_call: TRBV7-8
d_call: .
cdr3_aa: CASSLAEGLWSNSPLHF
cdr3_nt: TGTGCCAGCAGCTTAGCGGAGGGTCTTTGGAGTAATTCACCCCTCCACTTT

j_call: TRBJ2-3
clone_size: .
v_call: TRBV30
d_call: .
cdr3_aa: CAWSAAGGTDTQYF
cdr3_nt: TGTGCCTGGAGTGCAGCAGGGGGCACAGATACGCAGTATTTT

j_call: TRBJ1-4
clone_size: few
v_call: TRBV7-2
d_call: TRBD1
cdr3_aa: CASGTGGATNEKLFF
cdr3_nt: TGTGCCAGCGGGACAGGGGGTGCAACTAATGAAAAACTGTTTTTT

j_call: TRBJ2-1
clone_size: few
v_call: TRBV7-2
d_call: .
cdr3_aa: CASSLGGRLDNEQFF
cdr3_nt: TGTGCCAGCAGCTTAGGGGGCCGACTAGACAATGAGCAGTTCTTC

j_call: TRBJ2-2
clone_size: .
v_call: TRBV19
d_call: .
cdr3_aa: CASSTRGVVTGELFF
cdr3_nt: TGTGCCAGTAGTACAAGGGGAGTGGTCACCGGGGAGCTGTTTTTT

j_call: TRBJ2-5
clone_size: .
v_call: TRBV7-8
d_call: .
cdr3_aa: CASSLTRGLAALTQYF
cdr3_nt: TGTGCCAGCAGCTTAACCCGGGGACTGGCAGCCCTGACCCAGTACTTC

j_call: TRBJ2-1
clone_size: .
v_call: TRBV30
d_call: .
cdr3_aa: CAWSVQYNEQFF
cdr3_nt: TGTGCCTGGAGTGTACAGTACAATGAGCAGTTCTTC

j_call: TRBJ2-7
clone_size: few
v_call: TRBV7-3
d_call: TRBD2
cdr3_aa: CASSLIQAGGGGKQYF
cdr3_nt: TGTGCCAGCAGCTTAATCCAAGCGGGAGGGGGTGGTAAGCAGTACTTC

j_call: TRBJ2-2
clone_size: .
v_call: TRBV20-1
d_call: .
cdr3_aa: CSARTGIAGELFF
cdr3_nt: TGCAGTGCTAGAACGGGGATCGCCGGGGAGCTGTTTTTT

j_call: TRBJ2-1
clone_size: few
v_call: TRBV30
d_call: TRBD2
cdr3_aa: CAWQKSGLAGNEQFF
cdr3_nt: TGTGCCTGGCAAAAAAGCGGACTAGCGGGAAATGAGCAGTTCTTC

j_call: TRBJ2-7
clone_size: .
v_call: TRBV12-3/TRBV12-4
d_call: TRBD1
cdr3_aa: CASGQGALYEQYF
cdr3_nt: TGTGCCAGTGGACAGGGGGCGCTTTACGAGCAGTACTTC